The rows below give T cell receptor beta chains drawn from one sample of a study of CD8 T cells in Susac syndrome. Via MiXCR, TCRdb re-called the immunoSEQ multiplex PCR reads, giving one row per CDR3 protein. The sample carries 160,000 or so distinct CDR3 sequences, 85% to 95% recorded once. The sequenced sample was CD8+ T cells from PBMCs. The receptors shown here come from a human donor with multiple sclerosis. The CDR3 runs from the conserved cysteine through the conserved F or W. Each record gives: V gene, clone size, D gene, J gene, CDR3 protein, CDR3 DNA. A D gene is named only where the DNA matches it firmly. Some rows mark clone size as missing; the rest say once, few, many or name a class of expanded clone.

v_gene: TRBV6-2/TRBV6-3
abundance: -
d_gene: -
j_gene: TRBJ1-5
CDR3aa: CASSYSKSSGLKPQHF
CDR3nt: TGTGCCAGCAGTTACTCGAAGAGTTCAGGGCTAAAGCCCCAGCATTTT

v_gene: TRBV29-1
abundance: once
d_gene: TRBD1
j_gene: TRBJ1-2
CDR3aa: CSVEGQGAYTF
CDR3nt: TGCAGCGTTGAAGGACAGGGGGCCTACACCTTC

v_gene: TRBV28
abundance: few
d_gene: TRBD1
j_gene: TRBJ2-2
CDR3aa: CASSPRTGLNTGELFF
CDR3nt: TGTGCCAGCAGTCCACGGACAGGGCTCAACACCGGGGAGCTGTTTTTT

v_gene: TRBV28
abundance: -
d_gene: -
j_gene: TRBJ2-5
CDR3aa: CASSSPKKPLQETQYF
CDR3nt: TGTGCCAGCAGTTCCCCCAAAAAACCCCTCCAAGAGACCCAGTACTTC

v_gene: TRBV6-2/TRBV6-3
abundance: -
d_gene: -
j_gene: TRBJ1-2
CDR3aa: CASSGQPYGYTF
CDR3nt: TGTGCCAGCAGCGGACAGCCCTATGGCTACACCTTC

v_gene: TRBV10-3
abundance: -
d_gene: TRBD1
j_gene: TRBJ1-1
CDR3aa: CAISAETGTNTEAFF
CDR3nt: TGTGCCATCAGTGCCGAGACAGGGACGAACACTGAAGCTTTCTTT

v_gene: TRBV7-8
abundance: -
d_gene: -
j_gene: TRBJ1-1
CDR3aa: CASSLGLSNTEAFF
CDR3nt: TGTGCCAGCAGCCTGGGGCTGTCGAACACTGAAGCTTTCTTT

v_gene: TRBV20-1
abundance: -
d_gene: TRBD1
j_gene: TRBJ2-1
CDR3aa: CSAPDRSSYNEQFF
CDR3nt: TGCAGTGCTCCGGACAGGTCTTCCTACAATGAGCAGTTCTTC

v_gene: TRBV6-2/TRBV6-3
abundance: once
d_gene: TRBD1
j_gene: TRBJ2-1
CDR3aa: CASTLGDSYNEQFF
CDR3nt: TGTGCCAGCACCCTAGGGGACAGCTACAATGAGCAGTTCTTC

v_gene: TRBV7-9
abundance: -
d_gene: TRBD1
j_gene: TRBJ1-1
CDR3aa: CASSSDRGLTEAFF
CDR3nt: TGTGCCAGCAGCTCGGACAGGGGGCTCACTGAAGCTTTCTTT

v_gene: TRBV3-1
abundance: -
d_gene: -
j_gene: TRBJ2-2
CDR3aa: CASSQGSGDSHTGELFF
CDR3nt: TGTGCCAGCAGCCAAGGGTCAGGGGATTCTCACACCGGGGAGCTGTTTTTT

v_gene: TRBV6-2/TRBV6-3
abundance: -
d_gene: TRBD1
j_gene: TRBJ1-2
CDR3aa: CASSPRTGGLGYTF
CDR3nt: TGTGCCAGCAGTCCACGGACAGGGGGACTTGGCTACACCTTC

v_gene: TRBV11-2
abundance: once
d_gene: TRBD1
j_gene: TRBJ2-2
CDR3aa: CASSSLEDRGLPTGELFF
CDR3nt: TGTGCCAGCAGCTCCCTGGAAGACAGGGGGCTTCCCACCGGGGAGCTGTTTTTT

v_gene: TRBV7-6
abundance: -
d_gene: -
j_gene: TRBJ2-5
CDR3aa: CASSPLQGFTETQYF
CDR3nt: TGTGCCAGCAGCCCACTACAGGGTTTTACAGAGACCCAGTACTTC

v_gene: TRBV2
abundance: once
d_gene: TRBD1
j_gene: TRBJ1-5
CDR3aa: CARGQVRDQPQHF
CDR3nt: TGTGCCAGAGGACAGGTTAGGGATCAGCCCCAGCATTTT

v_gene: TRBV15
abundance: once
d_gene: -
j_gene: TRBJ2-7
CDR3aa: CATSRVPTTDRSYEQYF
CDR3nt: TGTGCCACCAGCAGAGTTCCTACCACAGACAGGTCCTACGAGCAGTACTTC

v_gene: TRBV20-1
abundance: -
d_gene: TRBD2
j_gene: TRBJ2-5
CDR3aa: CSARAYAGTSGRETQYF
CDR3nt: TGCAGTGCTAGAGCCTACGCCGGGACTAGCGGGCGTGAGACCCAGTACTTC

v_gene: TRBV2
abundance: -
d_gene: -
j_gene: TRBJ1-1
CDR3aa: CASTNIYTEAFF
CDR3nt: TGTGCCAGCACGAACATCTACACTGAAGCTTTCTTT

v_gene: TRBV29-1
abundance: -
d_gene: -
j_gene: TRBJ1-5
CDR3aa: CSVLAGSNQPQHF
CDR3nt: TGCAGCGTTCTTGCGGGGAGCAATCAGCCCCAGCATTTT

v_gene: TRBV6-5
abundance: -
d_gene: TRBD1
j_gene: TRBJ1-6
CDR3aa: CASRPGTGNSPLHF
CDR3nt: TGTGCCAGCAGACCCGGGACAGGGAATTCACCCCTCCACTTT

v_gene: TRBV7-2
abundance: -
d_gene: -
j_gene: TRBJ2-7
CDR3aa: CASSLARQGQILYEQYF
CDR3nt: TGTGCCAGCAGCTTAGCCCGGCAGGGGCAAATTCTTTACGAGCAGTACTTC

v_gene: TRBV19
abundance: -
d_gene: -
j_gene: TRBJ1-2
CDR3aa: CASSMGTANYGYTF
CDR3nt: TGTGCCAGTAGTATGGGAACGGCAAACTATGGCTACACCTTC

v_gene: TRBV13
abundance: -
d_gene: -
j_gene: TRBJ2-5
CDR3aa: CASSLRAGDEETQYF
CDR3nt: TGTGCCAGCAGCTTGAGAGCGGGTGACGAAGAGACCCAGTACTTC

v_gene: TRBV6-2/TRBV6-3
abundance: -
d_gene: -
j_gene: TRBJ1-1
CDR3aa: CASSYDVWGDTEAFF
CDR3nt: TGTGCCAGCAGTTACGATGTGTGGGGTGACACTGAAGCTTTCTTT

v_gene: TRBV19
abundance: once
d_gene: TRBD1
j_gene: TRBJ1-2
CDR3aa: CARPIWGQGAAGYTF
CDR3nt: TGTGCCAGGCCGATCTGGGGACAGGGGGCAGCTGGCTACACCTTC

v_gene: TRBV15
abundance: -
d_gene: TRBD2
j_gene: TRBJ2-3
CDR3aa: CATSTGGATDTQYF
CDR3nt: TGTGCCACCAGCACGGGGGGGGCTACAGATACGCAGTATTTT

v_gene: TRBV7-6
abundance: -
d_gene: TRBD1
j_gene: TRBJ1-5
CDR3aa: CASSQGGGQPQHF
CDR3nt: TGTGCCAGCAGCCAGGGGGGTGGTCAGCCCCAGCATTTT

v_gene: TRBV6-5
abundance: once
d_gene: TRBD2
j_gene: TRBJ2-7
CDR3aa: CASSYSVASGGYEQYF
CDR3nt: TGTGCCAGCAGTTACTCGGTGGCTAGCGGGGGTTACGAGCAGTACTTC

v_gene: TRBV11-2
abundance: -
d_gene: TRBD1
j_gene: TRBJ1-2
CDR3aa: CASSLGRGPGYGYTF
CDR3nt: TGTGCCAGCAGCTTAGGAAGGGGGCCTGGCTATGGCTACACCTTC

v_gene: TRBV9
abundance: once
d_gene: -
j_gene: TRBJ2-6
CDR3aa: CASSVVSGSHSPLNSGANVLTF
CDR3nt: TGTGCCAGCAGCGTAGTTTCCGGGTCCCATTCACCCTTAAACTCTGGGGCCAACGTCCTGACTTTC

v_gene: TRBV19
abundance: -
d_gene: -
j_gene: TRBJ1-5
CDR3aa: CASNHIDRSNQPQHF
CDR3nt: TGTGCCAGTAATCACATCGACAGGAGCAATCAGCCCCAGCATTTT

v_gene: TRBV9
abundance: -
d_gene: -
j_gene: TRBJ2-1
CDR3aa: CASSKPGRTQFF
CDR3nt: TGTGCCAGCAGCAAGCCGGGACGGACGCAGTTCTTC

v_gene: TRBV25-1
abundance: -
d_gene: -
j_gene: TRBJ2-5
CDR3aa: CASSEFQRGGETQYF
CDR3nt: TGTGCCAGCAGTGAATTTCAGAGAGGCGGGGAGACCCAGTACTTC

v_gene: TRBV13
abundance: -
d_gene: -
j_gene: TRBJ1-6
CDR3aa: CASSLATAGGNSPLHF
CDR3nt: TGTGCCAGCAGCTTAGCGACGGCTGGAGGTAATTCACCCCTCCACTTT

v_gene: TRBV13
abundance: -
d_gene: TRBD2
j_gene: TRBJ2-1
CDR3aa: CASKGRLAGAYYNEQFF
CDR3nt: TGTGCCAGCAAGGGCAGACTAGCGGGGGCATACTACAATGAGCAGTTCTTC

v_gene: TRBV9
abundance: -
d_gene: TRBD2
j_gene: TRBJ2-3
CDR3aa: CASSNSGTTDTQYF
CDR3nt: TGTGCCAGCAGCAATAGCGGGACGACAGATACGCAGTATTTT

v_gene: TRBV2
abundance: -
d_gene: -
j_gene: TRBJ2-7
CDR3aa: CASLPGEGSLYEQYF
CDR3nt: TGTGCCAGCCTCCCCGGCGAGGGATCACTCTACGAGCAGTACTTC

v_gene: TRBV20-1
abundance: -
d_gene: -
j_gene: TRBJ1-1
CDR3aa: CSADTEAFF
CDR3nt: TGCAGCGCGGACACTGAAGCTTTCTTT

v_gene: TRBV5-1
abundance: -
d_gene: TRBD2
j_gene: TRBJ2-3
CDR3aa: CASSLVPGGPRDTQYF
CDR3nt: TGCGCCAGCAGCTTGGTTCCGGGGGGGCCTAGGGATACGCAGTATTTT

v_gene: TRBV5-4
abundance: -
d_gene: -
j_gene: TRBJ2-1
CDR3aa: CASSWEADSYNEQFF
CDR3nt: TGTGCCAGCAGCTGGGAGGCAGACAGCTACAATGAGCAGTTCTTC